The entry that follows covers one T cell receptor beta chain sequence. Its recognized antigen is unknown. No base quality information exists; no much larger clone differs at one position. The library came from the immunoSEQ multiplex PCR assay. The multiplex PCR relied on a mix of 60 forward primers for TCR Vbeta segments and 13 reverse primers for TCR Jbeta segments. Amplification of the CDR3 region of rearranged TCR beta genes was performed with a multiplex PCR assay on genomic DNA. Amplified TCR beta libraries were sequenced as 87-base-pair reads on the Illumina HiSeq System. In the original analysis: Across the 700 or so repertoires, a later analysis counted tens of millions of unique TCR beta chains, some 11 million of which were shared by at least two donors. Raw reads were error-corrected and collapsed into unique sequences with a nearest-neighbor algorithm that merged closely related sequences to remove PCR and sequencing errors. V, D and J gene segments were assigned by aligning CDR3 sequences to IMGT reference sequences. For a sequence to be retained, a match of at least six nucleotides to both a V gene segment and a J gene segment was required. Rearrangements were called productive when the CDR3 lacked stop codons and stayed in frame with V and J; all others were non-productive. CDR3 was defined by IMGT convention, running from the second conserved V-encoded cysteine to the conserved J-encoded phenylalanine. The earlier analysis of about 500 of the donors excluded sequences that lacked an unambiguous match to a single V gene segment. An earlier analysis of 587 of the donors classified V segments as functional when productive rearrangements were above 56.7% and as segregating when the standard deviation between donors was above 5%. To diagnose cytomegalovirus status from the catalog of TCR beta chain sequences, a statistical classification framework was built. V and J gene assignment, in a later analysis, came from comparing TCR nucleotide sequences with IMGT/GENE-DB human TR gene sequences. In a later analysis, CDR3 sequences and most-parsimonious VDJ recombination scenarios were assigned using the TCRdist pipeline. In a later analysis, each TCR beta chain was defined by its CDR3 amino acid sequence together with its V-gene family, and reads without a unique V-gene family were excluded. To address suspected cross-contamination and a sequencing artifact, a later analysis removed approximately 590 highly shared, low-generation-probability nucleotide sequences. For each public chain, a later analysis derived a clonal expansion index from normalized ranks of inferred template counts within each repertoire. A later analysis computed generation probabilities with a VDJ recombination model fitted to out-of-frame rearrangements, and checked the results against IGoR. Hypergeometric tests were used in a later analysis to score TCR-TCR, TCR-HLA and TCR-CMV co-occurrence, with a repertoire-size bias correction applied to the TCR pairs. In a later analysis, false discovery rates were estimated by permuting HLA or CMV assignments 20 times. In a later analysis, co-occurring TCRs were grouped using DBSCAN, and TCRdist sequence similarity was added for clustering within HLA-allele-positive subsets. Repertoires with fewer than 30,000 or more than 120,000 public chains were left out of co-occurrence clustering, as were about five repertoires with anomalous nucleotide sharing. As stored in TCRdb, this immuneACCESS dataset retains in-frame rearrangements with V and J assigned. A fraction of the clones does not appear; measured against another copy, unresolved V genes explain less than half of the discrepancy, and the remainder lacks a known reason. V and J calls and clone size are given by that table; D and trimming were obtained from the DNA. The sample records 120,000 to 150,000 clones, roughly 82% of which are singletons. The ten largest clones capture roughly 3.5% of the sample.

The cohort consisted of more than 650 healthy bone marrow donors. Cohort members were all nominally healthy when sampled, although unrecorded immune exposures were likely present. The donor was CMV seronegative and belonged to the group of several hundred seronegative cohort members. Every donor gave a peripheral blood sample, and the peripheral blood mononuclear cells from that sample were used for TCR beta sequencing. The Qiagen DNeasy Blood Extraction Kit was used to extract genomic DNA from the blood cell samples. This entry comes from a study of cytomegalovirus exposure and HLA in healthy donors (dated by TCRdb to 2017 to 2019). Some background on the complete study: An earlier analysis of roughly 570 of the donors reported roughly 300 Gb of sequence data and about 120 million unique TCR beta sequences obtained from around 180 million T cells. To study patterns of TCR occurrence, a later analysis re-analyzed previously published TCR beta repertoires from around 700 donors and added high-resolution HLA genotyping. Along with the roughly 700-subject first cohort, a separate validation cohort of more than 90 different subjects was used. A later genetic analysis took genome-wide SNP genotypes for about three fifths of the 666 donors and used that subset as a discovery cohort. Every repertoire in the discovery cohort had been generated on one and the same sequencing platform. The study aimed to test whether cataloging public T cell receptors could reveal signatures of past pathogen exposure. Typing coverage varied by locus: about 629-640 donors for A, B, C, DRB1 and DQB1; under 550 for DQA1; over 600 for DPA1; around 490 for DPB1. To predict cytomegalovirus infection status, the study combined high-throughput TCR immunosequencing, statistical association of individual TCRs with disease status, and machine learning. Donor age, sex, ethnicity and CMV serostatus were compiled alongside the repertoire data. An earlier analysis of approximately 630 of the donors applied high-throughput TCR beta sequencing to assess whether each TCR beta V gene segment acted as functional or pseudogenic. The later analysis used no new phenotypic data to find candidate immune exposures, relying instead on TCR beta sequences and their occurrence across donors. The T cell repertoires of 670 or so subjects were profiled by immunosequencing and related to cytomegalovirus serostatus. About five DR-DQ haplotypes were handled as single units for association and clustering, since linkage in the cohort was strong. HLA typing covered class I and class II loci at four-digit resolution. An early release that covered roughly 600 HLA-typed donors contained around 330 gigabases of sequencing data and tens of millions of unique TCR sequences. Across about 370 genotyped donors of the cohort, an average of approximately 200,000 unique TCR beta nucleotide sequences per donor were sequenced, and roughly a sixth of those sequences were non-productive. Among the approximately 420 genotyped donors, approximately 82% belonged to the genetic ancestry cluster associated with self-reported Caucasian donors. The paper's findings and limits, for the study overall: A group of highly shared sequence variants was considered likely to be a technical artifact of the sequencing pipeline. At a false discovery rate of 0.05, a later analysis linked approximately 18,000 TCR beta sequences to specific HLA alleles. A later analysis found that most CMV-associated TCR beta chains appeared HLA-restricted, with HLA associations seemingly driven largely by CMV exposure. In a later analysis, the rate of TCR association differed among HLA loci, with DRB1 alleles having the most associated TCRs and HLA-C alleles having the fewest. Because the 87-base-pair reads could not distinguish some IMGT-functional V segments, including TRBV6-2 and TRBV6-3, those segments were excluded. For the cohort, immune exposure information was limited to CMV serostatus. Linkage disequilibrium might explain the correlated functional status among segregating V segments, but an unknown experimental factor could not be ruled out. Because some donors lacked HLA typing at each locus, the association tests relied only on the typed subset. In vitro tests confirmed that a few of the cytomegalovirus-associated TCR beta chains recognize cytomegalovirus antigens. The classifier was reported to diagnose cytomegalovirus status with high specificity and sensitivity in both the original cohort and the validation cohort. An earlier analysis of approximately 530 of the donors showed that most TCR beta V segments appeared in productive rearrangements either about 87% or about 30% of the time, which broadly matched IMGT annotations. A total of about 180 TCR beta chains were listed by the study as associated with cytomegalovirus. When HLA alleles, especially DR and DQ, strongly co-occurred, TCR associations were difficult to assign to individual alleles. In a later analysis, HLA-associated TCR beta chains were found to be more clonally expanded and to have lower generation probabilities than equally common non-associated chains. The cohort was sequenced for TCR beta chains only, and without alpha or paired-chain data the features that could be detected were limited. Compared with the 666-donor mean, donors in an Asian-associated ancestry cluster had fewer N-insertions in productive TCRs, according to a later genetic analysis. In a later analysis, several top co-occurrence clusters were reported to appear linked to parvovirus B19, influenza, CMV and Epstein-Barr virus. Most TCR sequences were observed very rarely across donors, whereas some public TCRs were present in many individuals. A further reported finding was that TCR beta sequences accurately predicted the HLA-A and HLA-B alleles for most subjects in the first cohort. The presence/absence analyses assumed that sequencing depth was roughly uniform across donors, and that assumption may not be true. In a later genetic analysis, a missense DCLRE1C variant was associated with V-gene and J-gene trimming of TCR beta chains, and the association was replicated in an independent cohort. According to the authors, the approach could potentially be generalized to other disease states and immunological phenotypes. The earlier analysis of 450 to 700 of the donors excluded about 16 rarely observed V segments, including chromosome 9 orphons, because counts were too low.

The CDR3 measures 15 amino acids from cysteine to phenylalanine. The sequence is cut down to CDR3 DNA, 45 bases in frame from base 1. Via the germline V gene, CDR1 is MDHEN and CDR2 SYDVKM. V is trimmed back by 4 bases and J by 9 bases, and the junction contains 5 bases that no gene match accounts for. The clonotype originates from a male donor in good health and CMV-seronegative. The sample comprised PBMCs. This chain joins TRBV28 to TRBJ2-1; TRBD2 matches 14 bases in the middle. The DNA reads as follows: TGTGCCAGCAGTTGGGGACTAGCGGGGGTTAGTGAGCAGTTCTTC. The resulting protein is CASSWGLAGVSEQFF.